The clone carrying this TCR beta chain has ten or more counts. These data come from a study of spatial heterogeneity in lung cancer. Study-level background: More than 8.5 raw reads, on average, carried each unique TCR and UMI combination.

Sample time point: sample taken at primary tumor resection. The donors comprised 60 to 85 untreated early-stage non-small cell lung cancer patients. All TCR cDNA molecules were individually tagged with a unique molecular identifier. Via MiXCR, TCRdb re-called the 5' RACE reads, giving one row per CDR3 protein. The table lists about 36,000 distinct CDR3 sequences, less than 9.5% of them singletons. Source: PBMCs, taken at surgery. The source of this sequence is a female donor with early-stage non-small cell lung cancer.

CDR3 nucleotide sequence: TGTGCCAGCTCACAGATACAGGGACATCAGCCCCAGCATTTT. It codes for CASSQIQGHQPQHF. J is TRBJ1-5 and V is TRBV18; possible D gene TRBD1, 6 bases. The CDR3 extends over 14 amino acids. V lost 4 bases, J lost 5 bases, and 12 bases lay in between. The germline gives CDR1 KGHSH, CDR2 LQKENI.